This note documents a single T cell receptor beta chain sequence. Using RNA transcripts as the source, TCR beta CDR3 regions were amplified. TCR CDR3 regions were first amplified by RT-PCR with HTBI primers. MiXCR, run by TCRdb on the multiplex PCR reads, gives a single entry per CDR3 protein. The data contain about 420,000 distinct CDR3 sequences, around 16% of them singletons. Germline CDR1 SGDLS, CDR2 YYNGEE. V lost 1 base, J lost 0 bases, and 13 bases lay in between. The CDR3 sequence is 16 residues long. This specimen comes from a study of T cells in Graves' hyperthyroidism and ophthalmopathy. The gene calls are TRBV9 and TRBJ1-2; D is possibly TRBD1 (6 bases). This TCR was sampled from a woman younger than 35 with Graves' hyperthyroidism. Source material: blood. The CDR3 sequence is CASSVRGDIANYGYTF. In nucleotides, the CDR3 is TGTGCCAGCAGCGTACGGGGGGACATTGCTAACTATGGCTACACCTTC.